The 21 T cell receptor beta chains given below trace back to one sample, sequenced in a study of blood T cell repertoires in COVID-19. Sequenced by immunoSEQ multiplex PCR; TCRdb stores in-frame clones only, minus some. The sample includes about 40,000 clones, 89% of them seen just once. The sample taken for sequencing was peripheral blood. These receptor sequences come from a human donor in a cohort sampled during active COVID-19.

The CDR3 loop is CASSDRDSWRVEAFF. As DNA, the CDR3 is TGTGCCAGCAGCGACAGGGATTCCTGGCGGGTTGAAGCTTTCTTT. The rearrangement uses TRBV28 and TRBJ1-1, with 7 bases that match TRBD1. CDR1 and CDR2 from the germline V gene are MDHEN and SYDVKM. The trim removed 6 bases at V and 7 bases at J, leaving 14 bases unmatched. The CDR3 has 15 residues.

V gene TRBV11-3 combines with J gene TRBJ1-2; the match to TRBD1 covers 7 bases. The CDR3 has 18 residues. From germline, CDR1 is SGHNT and CDR2 YENEEA. The V and J ends lost 1 base and 4 bases, in that order; junction bases with no gene match: 15. The CDR3 protein is CASSLVAPDRPLSYGYTF. As DNA, the CDR3 is TGTGCCAGCAGCTTAGTCGCGCCGGACAGGCCCCTAAGCTATGGCTACACCTTC.

The gene calls are TRBV6-6 and TRBJ2-7, with D possibly being TRBD2 (5 bases). Trimming cost V 5 bases and J 5 bases, with 22 bases left between them. CDR3 length equals 16 residues. Germline lookup yields CDR1 MNHNY and CDR2 SVGAGI (reference sequence). The CDR3 region has the DNA TGTGCCAGCAGTACCCCCTTAAAGACCCGAGGGCACGAGCAGTACTTC. It is translated as CASSTPLKTRGHEQYF.

The gene calls are TRBV11-2 and TRBJ1-1; the D gene is possibly TRBD1 (5 bases). The CDR3 extends over 14 amino acids. V dropped 5 bases and J dropped 1 base, with 11 bases sitting between them. Germline values: CDR1 SGHAT, CDR2 FQNNGV. For the CDR3, the DNA is TGTGCCAGCAGCACCTTCAGGGAGAACACTGAAGCTTTCTTT. Amino acid sequence: CASSTFRENTEAFF.

J is TRBJ1-1 and V is TRBV4-3; 7 bases map to TRBD1. The CDR3 is made up of 15 amino acids. Germline CDR1 reads LGHNA; CDR2 reads YSLEER. The V gene end was trimmed by 6 bases and the J gene end by 2 bases; junction bases not matched to a gene: 9. DNA for the CDR3: TGCGCCAGCAGTCCGACAGGGACGCTTAACACTGAAGCTTTCTTT. Amino acids: CASSPTGTLNTEAFF.

The chain recombines TRBV11-2 with TRBJ2-7, with 7 bases identical to TRBD1. The CDR3 covers 15 residues. V dropped 4 bases and J dropped 1; count of bases not matched to a gene: 7. Germline V gives CDR1 SGHAT, CDR2 FQNNGV. In DNA, the CDR3 is TGTGCCAGCAGCTACCGTCGGGACAGATCCTACGAGCAGTACTTC. Protein: CASSYRRDRSYEQYF.

As for this clone: One junction end does not reproduce the germline sequence, and a read error may be involved. The rearrangement joins TRBV12-3 or TRBV12-4 to TRBJ2-7, with unresolved D. This CDR3 is built from 13 residues. CDR3 loop: CASGLGLSYEQYF. CDR3 nucleotides: TGTGCCAGCGGTTTAGGGCTGTCCTACGAGCAGTACTTC.

The sample holds one count of this clone. The CDR3 protein is CASQILGQSSEAFF. CDR3 sequence (DNA): TGTGCCAGCCAGATTCTGGGACAGTCAAGTGAAGCTTTCTTT. The chain is built from TRBV7-8 and TRBJ1-1; 7 nucleotides match TRBD1. Trimming cost V 8 bases and J 7 bases; bases outside gene matches: 13. The length of the CDR3 is 14 residues. Germline V gene data show CDR1 as SGHVS and CDR2 as FQNEAQ.

This chain connects TRBV6-1 to TRBJ2-3; TRBD2 aligns across 12 bases. CDR1 and CDR2 (germline): MNHNS, SASEGT. The CDR3 extends over 16 amino acids. Losses at the gene ends were 4 bases for V and 3 bases for J; bases not matched to a gene: 5. The CDR3 DNA reads TGTGCCAGCAGTGGATGGACTAGCGGGGATACAGATACGCAGTATTTT. It specifies CASSGWTSGDTDTQYF.

This clone has just a few counts. The rearrangement uses TRBV2 and TRBJ1-3, with D possibly matching TRBD1 (6 bases). This CDR3 region has 15 residues. V was trimmed by 6 bases and J by 1 base, leaving 13 bases between them. CDR1 SNHLY and CDR2 FYNNEI come from the germline V gene. CDR3 bases: TGTGCCAGCAGAGTAACAGGGTCGTCTGGAAACACCATATATTTT. Its protein is CASRVTGSSGNTIYF.

The rearrangement links TRBV7-2 to TRBJ1-4; D is uncertain. The CDR3 length is 15 residues. V was shortened by 2 bases and J by 4 bases, with 11 bases between the two germline ends. Germline values: CDR1 SGHTA, CDR2 FQGNSA. The CDR3 sequence is CASSLSPGVNEKLFF. The CDR3 nucleotides read TGTGCCAGCAGCTTAAGTCCAGGCGTTAATGAAAAACTGTTTTTT.

This chain links TRBV5-6 with TRBJ2-7, with D possibly matching TRBD2 (6 bases). Deletions cut 4 bases from V and 4 bases from J, with 15 bases between. Germline V gene lookup returns CDR1 SGHDT and CDR2 YYEEEE. The CDR3 is 14 amino acids. As DNA, the CDR3 is TGTGCCAGCAGCCCCGGGACTCGAACGTACGAGCAGTACTTC. It yields the protein CASSPGTRTYEQYF.

The chain recombines TRBV29-1 with TRBJ2-7; D remains ambiguous. Germline-derived CDR1 and CDR2 are SQVTM and ANQGSEA. There are 14 residues in the CDR3. The V gene lost 0 bases and the J gene lost 0 bases, with 9 bases spanning the gap. CDR3 sequence: CSVEDHSRSYEQYF. Here the CDR3 DNA reads TGCAGCGTTGAAGATCATAGTCGCTCCTACGAGCAGTACTTC.

The table lists this clone with a count of one. The rearrangement joins TRBV6-6 to TRBJ1-1, with D perhaps TRBD1 (5 bases). Trimming pared 0 bases from V and 5 bases from J, leaving 13 bases between. Germline V lookup: CDR1 MNHNY, CDR2 SVGAGI (reference sequence). The CDR3 length is 15 residues. For the CDR3, the DNA is TGTGCCAGCAGTTACTCGGGTTCAGGGTTTACTGAAGCTTTCTTT. Protein: CASSYSGSGFTEAFF.

The chain combines TRBV6-5 with TRBJ1-4, with TRBD1 matching over 10 bases. Germline CDR1 reads MNHEY; CDR2 reads SVGAGI. This CDR3 is 14 amino acids long. Trimming cost V 8 bases and J 8 bases; bases outside gene matches: 8. CDR3 DNA sequence: TGTGCCAGCGCTCCGGGACAGGGGTTCGAAAAACTGTTTTTT. It is translated as CASAPGQGFEKLFF.

The chain is built from TRBV18 and TRBJ1-4, with TRBD1 matching over 8 bases. Germline V gene lookup returns CDR1 KGHSH and CDR2 LQKENI. The CDR3 covers 14 residues. V lost 2 bases and J lost 4; bases outside the gene matches: 0. CDR3 coding DNA: TGTGCCAGCTCACCAGGACAGGGTAATGAAAAACTGTTTTTT. Amino acids: CASSPGQGNEKLFF.

The sample holds a few counts of this clone. The V gene is TRBV10-3, the J gene TRBJ1-6; TRBD1 might be the D (5 bases). This CDR3 is built from 14 residues. From germline, CDR1 is ENHRY and CDR2 SYGVKD. Trimming took off 5 bases at V and 8 bases at J, with 13 bases between the two ends. This CDR3 is CAISPDRFYSPLHF. CDR3 DNA: TGTGCCATCAGTCCCGACAGATTTTATTCACCCCTCCACTTT.

The gene calls are TRBV7-2 and TRBJ2-7; D gene ambiguous. Germline values: CDR1 SGHTA, CDR2 FQGNSA. V was cut by 5 bases and J by 1 base, with 6 bases left in between. The CDR3 loop spans 12 amino acids. The CDR3 nucleotides are TGTGCCAGCAGCCCCCCATCCTACGAGCAGTACTTC. Translating gives CASSPPSYEQYF. The entire variable domain, with the rest obtained from reference TRBV7-2 and TRBJ2-7, is as follows: GAGVSQSPSNKVTEKGKDVELRCDPISGHTALYWYRQSLGQGLEFLIYFQGNSAPDKSGLPSDRFSAERTGGSVSTLTIQRTQQEDSAVYLCASSPPSYEQYFGPGTRLTVT.

The J gene is TRBJ2-2, the V gene TRBV5-4; D uncertain. V lost 0 bases and J 8 bases, leaving 5 bases between the germline ends. The germline V gene has CDR1 SGHNT and CDR2 YYREEE (reference sequence). The CDR3 totals 12 residues. The CDR3 sequence is CASSLGGGELFF. The DNA for the CDR3 is TGTGCCAGCAGCTTGGGCGGTGGGGAGCTGTTTTTT.

The V gene is TRBV25-1, the J gene TRBJ1-2; D is unclear. Trimming shortened V by 5 bases and J by 5 bases, and 15 bases separated the two germline ends. The CDR3 totals 14 residues. Germline-derived CDR1 and CDR2 are MGHDK and SYGVNS. The CDR3 reads CASSPLGGTYGYTF. The DNA for the CDR3 is TGTGCCAGCAGTCCCCTCGGCGGAACTTATGGCTACACCTTC.

The rearrangement links TRBV6-2 or TRBV6-3 to TRBJ1-5; TRBD1 agrees at 10 bases. V lost 4 bases and J lost 3; bases outside the gene matches: 3. Germline V lookup: CDR1 MNHEY, CDR2 SVGEGT. CDR3 length: 15 residues. The CDR3 DNA reads as TGTGCCAGCAGTTTGGGGACAGGGGACAATCAGCCCCAGCATTTT. Translation gives CASSLGTGDNQPQHF.